These 5 T cell receptor beta chains were all obtained from the same sample, sequenced in a study of shared clonotypes between healthy human individuals. This table comes from immunoSEQ multiplex PCR, and its TCRdb copy is limited to in-frame clones, with some not included. This repertoire shows roughly 1,500,000 clones, around 98.5% found once; its top ten account for about 0.34%. The sample comprised naive CD4+ T cells sorted from blood. Subset denoted: CD45RA+ positively selected. The receptors shown here come from a young man in good health.

This chain connects TRBV5-8 to TRBJ1-5; 7 bases line up with TRBD1. In germline, CDR1 is SGHTS, CDR2 YDEGEE. This CDR3 region has 15 residues. Trimming removed 0 bases from V and 11 bases from J; junction bases left unmatched: 11. The CDR3 loop reads CASSLGFLRGLAQHF. The CDR3, as DNA: TGTGCCAGCAGCTTGGGGTTTTTAAGGGGGCTGGCCCAGCATTTT.

This clone was detected once. The chain joins TRBV4-1 to TRBJ2-7; 7 bases agree with TRBD2. Germline V gene lookup returns CDR1 MGHRA and CDR2 YSYEKL. This CDR3 is built from 15 residues. J was trimmed by 0 bases and V by 3 bases; bases with no gene match: 5. CDR3 loop: CASSHPGTTSYEQYF. The CDR3 coding sequence is TGCGCCAGCAGCCATCCCGGGACTACCTCCTACGAGCAGTACTTC.

The chain employs TRBV5-1 and TRBJ2-3, with D maybe TRBD2 (6 bases). V lost 0 bases, J lost 1 base, and 12 bases lay in between. The CDR3 is 16 amino acids. CDR1 is SGHRS, CDR2 YFSETQ, per germline. The CDR3 DNA sequence: TGCGCCAGCAGCTTGGCGGTCGGAGGGGGCACAGATACGCAGTATTTT. Its protein is CASSLAVGGGTDTQYF.

The rearrangement links TRBV9 to TRBJ2-5, with unresolved D. In germline, CDR1 is SGDLS, CDR2 YYNGEE. The V end was cut by 1 base, the J end by 5 bases, with 9 bases between. This CDR3 is 13 amino acids long. The CDR3 DNA follows: TGTGCCAGCAGCGTAAACGTGGGGGAGACCCAGTACTTC. As protein: CASSVNVGETQYF.

Comments on this clone: Other DNA sequences in this specimen translate into the identical CDR3. V usage is TRBV5-1 and J usage is TRBJ1-1; D is perhaps TRBD1 (6 bases). Germline CDR1 reads SGHRS; CDR2 reads YFSETQ. CDR3 length: 14 amino acids. V was trimmed by 0 bases and J by 5 bases, leaving 11 bases between them. CDR3 coding DNA: TGCGCCAGCAGCTTGGGGGGGCCGGGAACTGAAGCTTTCTTT. As protein: CASSLGGPGTEAFF.